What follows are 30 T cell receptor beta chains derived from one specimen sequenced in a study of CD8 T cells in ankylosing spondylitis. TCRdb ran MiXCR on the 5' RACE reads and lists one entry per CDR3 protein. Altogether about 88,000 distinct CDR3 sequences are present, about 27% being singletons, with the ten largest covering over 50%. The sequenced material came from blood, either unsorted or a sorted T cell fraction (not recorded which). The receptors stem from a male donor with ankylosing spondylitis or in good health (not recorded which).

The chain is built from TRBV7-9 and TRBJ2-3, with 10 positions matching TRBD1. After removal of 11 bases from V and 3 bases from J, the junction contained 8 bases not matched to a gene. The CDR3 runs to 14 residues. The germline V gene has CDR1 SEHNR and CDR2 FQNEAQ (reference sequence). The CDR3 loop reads CAHGGQGRTDTQYF. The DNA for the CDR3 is TGTGCCCATGGGGGACAGGGGAGAACAGATACGCAGTATTTT.

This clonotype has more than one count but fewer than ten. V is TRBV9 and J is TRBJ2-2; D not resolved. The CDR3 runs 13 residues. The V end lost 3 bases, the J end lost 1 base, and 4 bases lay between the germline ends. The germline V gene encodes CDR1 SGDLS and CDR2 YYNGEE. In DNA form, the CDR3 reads TGTGCCAGCAGCGGCGGGAACACCGGGGAGCTGTTTTTT. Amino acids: CASSGGNTGELFF.

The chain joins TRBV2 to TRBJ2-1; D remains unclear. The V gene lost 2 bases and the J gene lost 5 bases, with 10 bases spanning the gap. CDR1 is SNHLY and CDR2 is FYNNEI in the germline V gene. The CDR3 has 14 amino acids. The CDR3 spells CASSESVWDNEQFF. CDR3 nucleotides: TGTGCCAGCAGTGAATCTGTGTGGGACAATGAGCAGTTCTTC.

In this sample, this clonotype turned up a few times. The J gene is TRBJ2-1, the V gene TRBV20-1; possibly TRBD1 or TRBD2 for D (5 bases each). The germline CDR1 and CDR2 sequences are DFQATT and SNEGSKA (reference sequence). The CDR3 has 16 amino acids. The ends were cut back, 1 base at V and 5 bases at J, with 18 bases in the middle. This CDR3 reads CSARGDVTVENNEQFF. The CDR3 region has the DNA TGCAGTGCTAGAGGGGACGTTACGGTAGAAAACAATGAGCAGTTCTTC.

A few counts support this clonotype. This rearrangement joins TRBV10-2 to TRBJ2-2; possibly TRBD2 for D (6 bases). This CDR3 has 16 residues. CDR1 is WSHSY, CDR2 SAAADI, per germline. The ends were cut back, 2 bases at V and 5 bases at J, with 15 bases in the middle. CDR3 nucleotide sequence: TGCGCCAGCAGTGAGCCCGGGGCGCTAGCGACCGGGGAGCTGTTTTTT. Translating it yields CASSEPGALATGELFF.

The CDR3: CASSRGAAGELFF. CDR3 coding DNA: TGTGCCAGCAGCCGCGGAGCTGCCGGGGAGCTGTTTTTT. This chain connects TRBV3-1 to TRBJ2-2; unclear D gene. The CDR3 runs 13 residues. The V end was cut by 4 bases, the J end by 6 bases, with 9 bases between. Germline CDR1 is LGHDT and CDR2 is YNNKEL (reference sequence).

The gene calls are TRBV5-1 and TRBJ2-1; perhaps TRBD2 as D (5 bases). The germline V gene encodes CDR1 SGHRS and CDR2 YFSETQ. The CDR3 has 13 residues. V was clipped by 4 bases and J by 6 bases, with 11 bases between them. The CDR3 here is CASSPGDINEQFF. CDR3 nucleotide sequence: TGCGCCAGCAGCCCCGGGGATATCAATGAGCAGTTCTTC.

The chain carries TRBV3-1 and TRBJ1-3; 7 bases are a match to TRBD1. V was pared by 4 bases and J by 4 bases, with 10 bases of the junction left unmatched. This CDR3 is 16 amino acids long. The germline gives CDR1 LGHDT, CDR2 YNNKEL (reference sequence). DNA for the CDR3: TGTGCCAGCAGCCGATCCGGGGGGGACAGAGGAAACACCATATATTTT. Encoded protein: CASSRSGGDRGNTIYF.

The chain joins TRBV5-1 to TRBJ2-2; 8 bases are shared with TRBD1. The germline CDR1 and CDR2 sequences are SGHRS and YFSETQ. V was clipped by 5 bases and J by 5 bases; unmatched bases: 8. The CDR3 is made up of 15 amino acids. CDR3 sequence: CASRVTGASTGELFF. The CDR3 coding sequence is TGCGCCAGCAGAGTGACAGGGGCATCAACCGGGGAGCTGTTTTTT. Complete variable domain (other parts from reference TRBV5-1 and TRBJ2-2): KAGVTQTPRYLIKTRGQQVTLSCSPISGHRSVSWYQQTPGQGLQFLFEYFSETQRNKGNFPGRFSGRQFSNSRSEMNVSTLELGDSALYLCASRVTGASTGELFFGEGSRLTVL.

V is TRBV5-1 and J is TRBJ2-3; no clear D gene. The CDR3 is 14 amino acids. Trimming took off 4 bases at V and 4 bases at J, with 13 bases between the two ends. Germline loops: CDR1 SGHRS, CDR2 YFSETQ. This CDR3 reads CASSLGWTADTQYF. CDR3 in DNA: TGCGCCAGCAGCCTGGGTTGGACGGCAGATACGCAGTATTTT.

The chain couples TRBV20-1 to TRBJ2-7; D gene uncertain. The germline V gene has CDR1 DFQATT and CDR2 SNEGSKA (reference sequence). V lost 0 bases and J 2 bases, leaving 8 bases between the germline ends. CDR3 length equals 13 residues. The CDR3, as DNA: TGCAGTGCTAGAGAGTGGGCAGCCTACGAGCAGTACGTC. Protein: CSAREWAAYEQYV.

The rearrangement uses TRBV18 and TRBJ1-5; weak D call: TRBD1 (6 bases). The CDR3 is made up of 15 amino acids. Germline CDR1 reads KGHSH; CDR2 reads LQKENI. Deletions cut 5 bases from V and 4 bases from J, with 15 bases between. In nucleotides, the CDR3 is TGTGCCAGCTCAACAGAGGGGGTTAGGAATCAGCCCCAGCATTTT. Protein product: CASSTEGVRNQPQHF. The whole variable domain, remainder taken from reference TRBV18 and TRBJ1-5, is NAGVMQNPRHLVRRRGQEARLRCSPMKGHSHVYWYRQLPEEGLKFMVYLQKENIIDESGMPKERFSAEFPKEGPSILRIQQVVRGDSAAYFCASSTEGVRNQPQHFGDGTRLSIL.

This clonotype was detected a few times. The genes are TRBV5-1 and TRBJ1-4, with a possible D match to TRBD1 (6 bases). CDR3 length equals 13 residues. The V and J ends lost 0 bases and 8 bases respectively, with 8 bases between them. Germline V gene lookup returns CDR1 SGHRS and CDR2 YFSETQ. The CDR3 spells CASSLADREKLFF. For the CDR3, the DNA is TGCGCCAGCAGCTTGGCGGACAGAGAAAAACTGTTTTTT. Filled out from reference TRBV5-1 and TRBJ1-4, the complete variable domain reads KAGVTQTPRYLIKTRGQQVTLSCSPISGHRSVSWYQQTPGQGLQFLFEYFSETQRNKGNFPGRFSGRQFSNSRSEMNVSTLELGDSALYLCASSLADREKLFFGSGTQLSVL.

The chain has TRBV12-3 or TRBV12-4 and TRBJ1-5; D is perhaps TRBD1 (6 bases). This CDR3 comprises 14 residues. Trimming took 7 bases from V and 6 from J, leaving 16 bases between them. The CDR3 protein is CASTRQGPPQPQHF. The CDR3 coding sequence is TGTGCCAGCACCCGTCAGGGGCCCCCTCAGCCCCAGCATTTT.

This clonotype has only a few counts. The chain's CDR3 is CASSPASDEQFF. In nucleotides, the CDR3 is TGCGCCAGCAGCCCCGCATCCGATGAGCAGTTCTTC. The chain joins TRBV5-1 to TRBJ2-1; no clear D gene. The CDR3 consists of 12 residues. The V gene's germline CDR1 is SGHRS and CDR2 YFSETQ. The V end was cut by 4 bases, the J end by 8 bases, with 10 bases between.

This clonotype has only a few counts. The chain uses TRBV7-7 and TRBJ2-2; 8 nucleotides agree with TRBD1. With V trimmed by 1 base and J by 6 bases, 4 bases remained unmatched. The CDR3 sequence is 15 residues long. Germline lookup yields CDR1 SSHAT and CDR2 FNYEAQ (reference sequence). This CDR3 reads CASSLGTGQAGELFF. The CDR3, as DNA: TGTGCCAGCAGCTTAGGGACAGGGCAAGCCGGGGAGCTGTTTTTT. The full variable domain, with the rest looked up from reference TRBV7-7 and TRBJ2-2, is GAGVSQSPRYKVTKRGQDVTLRCDPISSHATLYWYQQALGQGPEFLTYFNYEAQPDKSGLPSDRFSAERPEGSISTLTIQRTEQRDSAMYRCASSLGTGQAGELFFGEGSRLTVL.

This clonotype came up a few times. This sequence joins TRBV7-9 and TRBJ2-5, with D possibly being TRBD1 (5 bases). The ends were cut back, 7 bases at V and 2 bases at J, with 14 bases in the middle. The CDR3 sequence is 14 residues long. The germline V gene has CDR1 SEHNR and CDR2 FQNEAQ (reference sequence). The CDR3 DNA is TGTGCCAGCACCCAAAGCAGGGTGCAAGAGACCCAGTACTTC. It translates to CASTQSRVQETQYF.

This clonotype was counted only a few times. The CDR3 sequence: CASRLSGNYEQYF. The CDR3 DNA reads TGCGCCAGCAGGCTTAGTGGGAACTACGAGCAGTACTTC. The chain links TRBV5-1 to TRBJ2-7; D call uncertain. Looked up from germline, CDR1 is SGHRS and CDR2 is YFSETQ. V dropped 5 bases and J dropped 3 bases, with 12 bases sitting between them. The CDR3 length is 13 residues.

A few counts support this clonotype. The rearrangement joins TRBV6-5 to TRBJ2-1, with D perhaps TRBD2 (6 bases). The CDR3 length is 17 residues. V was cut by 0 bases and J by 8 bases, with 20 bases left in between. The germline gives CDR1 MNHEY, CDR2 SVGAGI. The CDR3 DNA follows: TGTGCCAGCAGTTACTCGACGGTGCGCGGGACGAGGGATGAGCAGTTCTTC. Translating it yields CASSYSTVRGTRDEQFF.

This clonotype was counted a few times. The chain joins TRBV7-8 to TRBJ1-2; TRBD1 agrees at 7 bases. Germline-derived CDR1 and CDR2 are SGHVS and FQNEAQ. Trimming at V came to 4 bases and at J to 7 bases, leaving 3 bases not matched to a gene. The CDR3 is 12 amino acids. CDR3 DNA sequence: TGTGCCAGCAGCTCAGACAGGGTTGGCTACACCTTC. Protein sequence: CASSSDRVGYTF.

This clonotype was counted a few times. Written as DNA, the CDR3 is TGTGCCAGCTCACCACTCGGGACAGGTGGTCATCAGCCCCAGCATTTT. It specifies CASSPLGTGGHQPQHF. The chain carries TRBV18 and TRBJ1-5; 8 nucleotides match TRBD1. The V gene end was trimmed by 1 base and the J gene end by 5 bases; junction bases not matched to a gene: 7. Germline CDR1 KGHSH, CDR2 LQKENI. CDR3 size: 16 residues.

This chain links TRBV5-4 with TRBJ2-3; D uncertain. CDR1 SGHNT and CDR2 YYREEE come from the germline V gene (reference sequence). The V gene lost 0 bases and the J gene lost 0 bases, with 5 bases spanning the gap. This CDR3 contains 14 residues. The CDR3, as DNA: TGTGCCAGCAGCTTGGATTTCAGCACAGATACGCAGTATTTT. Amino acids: CASSLDFSTDTQYF.

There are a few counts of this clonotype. The CDR3: CAISAVQGGTEAFF. The CDR3 DNA reads as TGTGCCATCAGTGCTGTACAGGGTGGGACTGAAGCTTTCTTT. This chain connects TRBV10-3 to TRBJ1-1; the D gene is possibly TRBD1 (6 bases). The CDR3 is made up of 14 amino acids. Germline lookup yields CDR1 ENHRY and CDR2 SYGVKD. V lost 4 bases and J 5 bases, leaving 14 bases between the germline ends.

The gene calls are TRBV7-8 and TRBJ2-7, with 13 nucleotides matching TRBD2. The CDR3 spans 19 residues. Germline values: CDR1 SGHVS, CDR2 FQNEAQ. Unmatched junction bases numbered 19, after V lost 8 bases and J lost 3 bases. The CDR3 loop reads CASHQATSGRALGVYEQYF. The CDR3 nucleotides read TGTGCCAGCCACCAAGCTACTAGCGGGAGGGCCTTGGGAGTCTACGAGCAGTACTTC.

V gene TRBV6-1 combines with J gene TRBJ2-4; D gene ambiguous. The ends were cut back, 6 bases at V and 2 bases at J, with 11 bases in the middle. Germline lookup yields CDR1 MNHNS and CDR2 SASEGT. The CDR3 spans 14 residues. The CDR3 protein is CASRPLGSKNIQYF. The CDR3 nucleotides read TGTGCCAGCAGACCGCTAGGTTCCAAAAACATTCAGTACTTC.

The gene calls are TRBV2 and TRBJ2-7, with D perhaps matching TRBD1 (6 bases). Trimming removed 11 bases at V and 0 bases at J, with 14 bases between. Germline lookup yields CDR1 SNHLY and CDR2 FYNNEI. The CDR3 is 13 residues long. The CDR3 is CASLGTLSYEQYV. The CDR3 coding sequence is TGTGCCTCGCTGGGGACACTCTCCTACGAGCAGTACGTC.

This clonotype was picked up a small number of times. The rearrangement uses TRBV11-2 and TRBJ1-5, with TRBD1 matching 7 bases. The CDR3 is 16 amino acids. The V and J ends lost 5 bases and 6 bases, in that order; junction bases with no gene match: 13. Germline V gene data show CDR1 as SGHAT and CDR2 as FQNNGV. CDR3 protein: CASSHGQAGRSQPQHF. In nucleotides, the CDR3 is TGTGCCAGCAGCCACGGACAGGCGGGAAGGAGTCAGCCCCAGCATTTT. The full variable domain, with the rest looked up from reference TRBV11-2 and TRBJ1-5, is EAGVAQSPRYKIIEKRQSVAFWCNPISGHATLYWYQQILGQGPKLLIQFQNNGVVDDSQLPKDRFSAERLKGVDSTLKIQPAKLEDSAVYLCASSHGQAGRSQPQHFGDGTRLSIL.

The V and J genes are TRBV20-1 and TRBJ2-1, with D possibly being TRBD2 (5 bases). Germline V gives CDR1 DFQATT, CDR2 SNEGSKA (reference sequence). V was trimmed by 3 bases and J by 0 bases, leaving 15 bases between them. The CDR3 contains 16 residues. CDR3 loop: CSARTLRRSSYNEQFF. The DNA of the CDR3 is TGCAGTGCTAGGACCTTAAGGAGGAGCTCCTACAATGAGCAGTTCTTC.

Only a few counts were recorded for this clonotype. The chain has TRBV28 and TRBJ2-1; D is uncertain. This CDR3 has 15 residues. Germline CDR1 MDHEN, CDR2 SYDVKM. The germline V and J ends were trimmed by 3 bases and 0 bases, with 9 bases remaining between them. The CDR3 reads CASSFQPSSYNEQFF. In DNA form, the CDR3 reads TGTGCCAGCAGTTTCCAACCAAGCTCCTACAATGAGCAGTTCTTC.

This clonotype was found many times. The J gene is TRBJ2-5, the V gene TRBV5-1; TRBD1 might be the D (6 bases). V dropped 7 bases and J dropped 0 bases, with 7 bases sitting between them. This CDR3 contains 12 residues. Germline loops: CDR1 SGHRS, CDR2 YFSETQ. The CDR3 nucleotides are TGCGCCAGCCACAGGGACCAAGAGACCCAGTACTTC. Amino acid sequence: CASHRDQETQYF.